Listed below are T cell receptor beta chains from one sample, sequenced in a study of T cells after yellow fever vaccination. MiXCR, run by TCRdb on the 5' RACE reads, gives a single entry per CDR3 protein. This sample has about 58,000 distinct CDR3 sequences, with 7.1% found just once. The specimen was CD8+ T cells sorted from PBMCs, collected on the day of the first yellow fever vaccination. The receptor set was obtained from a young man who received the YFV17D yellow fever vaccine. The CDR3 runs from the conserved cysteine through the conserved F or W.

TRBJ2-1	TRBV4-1	CASSRFIGGLGSYNEQFF
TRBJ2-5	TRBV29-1	CSVVIQETQYF
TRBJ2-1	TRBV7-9	CASSLPDGYNEQFF
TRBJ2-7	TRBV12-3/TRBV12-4	CASSPERDYDEQYF
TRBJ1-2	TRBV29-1	CSVERGTGGGYTF
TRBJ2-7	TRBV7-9	CASSSLGGPHEQYF
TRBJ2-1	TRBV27	CASSLSGGVYNEQFF
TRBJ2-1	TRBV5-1	CASSSLGGGFNNEQFF
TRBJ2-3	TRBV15	CATSSRLALDTQYF
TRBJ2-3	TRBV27	CASSSGLAGGLGTDTQYF
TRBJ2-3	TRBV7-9	CASSPRTSGGATDTQYF
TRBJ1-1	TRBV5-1	CASSLEAPVTEAFF
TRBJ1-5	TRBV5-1	CASRVDSNQPQHF
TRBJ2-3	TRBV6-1	CASTELRSTDTQYF
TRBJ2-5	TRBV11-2	CASSFRPFGLGRRGTQYF
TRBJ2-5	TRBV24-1	CATSDPGTGHETQYF
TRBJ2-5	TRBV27	CASSLKAHRYQETQYF
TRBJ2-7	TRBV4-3	CASSQTRSKGSHEQYF
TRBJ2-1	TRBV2	CASSDLGFGNEQFF
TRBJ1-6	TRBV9	CASSPGPLSYNSPLHF
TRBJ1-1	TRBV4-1	CASSQDGLVTEAFF
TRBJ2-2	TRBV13	CASSSGTLTGELFF
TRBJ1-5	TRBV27	CASSPDLGQPQHF
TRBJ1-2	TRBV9	CASSASRTGVYGYTF
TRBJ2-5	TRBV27	CASSLSALVRTQYF
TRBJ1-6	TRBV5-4	CASSPGLEHGFSLHF
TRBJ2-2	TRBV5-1	CASSLASPGHLSWTGELFF
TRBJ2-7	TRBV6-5	CASSYWTSKDYEQYF
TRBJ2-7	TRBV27	CASSAGTGRHEQYF
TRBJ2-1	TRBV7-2	CASSSGFPGSSYNEQFF
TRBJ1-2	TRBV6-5	CASSYVQGANYGYTF
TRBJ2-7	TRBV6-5	CASSYQGAREQYF
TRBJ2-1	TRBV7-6	CASSLPNNEQFF
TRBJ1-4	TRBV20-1	CSAEGQGEGGKLFF
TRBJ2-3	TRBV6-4	CASRRGDTQYF
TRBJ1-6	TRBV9	CASSARTGNSPLHF
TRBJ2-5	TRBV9	CASSGGTGWGETQYF
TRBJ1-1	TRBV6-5	CASSYSFDTLNTEAFF
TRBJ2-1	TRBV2	CASSPERRLYNEQFF
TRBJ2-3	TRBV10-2	CASSELGGAGTDTQYF
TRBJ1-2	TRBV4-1	CASSQIHLGSQVGYTF
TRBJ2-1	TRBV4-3	CASSQDYLRAAYNEQFF
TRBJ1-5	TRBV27	CASSLTGPSAPQHF
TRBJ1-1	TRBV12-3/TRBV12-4	CASRPPFGYTEAFF
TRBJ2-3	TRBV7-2	CASSPTNGGLEDTQYF
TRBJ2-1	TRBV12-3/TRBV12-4	CASSLRSGDIYNEQFF
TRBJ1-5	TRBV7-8	CASSLVLTVTQPQHF
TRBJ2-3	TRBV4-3	CASSLNGGGPGDTQYF
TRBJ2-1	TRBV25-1	CARGPEVRHNEQFF
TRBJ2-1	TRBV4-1	CASSQAGLPYNEQFF
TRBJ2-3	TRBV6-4	CASRSYLAGGSYSTDTQYF
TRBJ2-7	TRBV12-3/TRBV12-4	CASSPSGGPTYEQYF
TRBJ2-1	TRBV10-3	CAISGGQSNNEQFF
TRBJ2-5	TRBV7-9	CASSSLTSGGAKETQYF
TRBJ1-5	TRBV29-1	CSVEESGGNQPQHF
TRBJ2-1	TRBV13	CASSSNRLPYNEQFF
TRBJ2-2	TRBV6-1	CASRPLSGGANTGELFF